These 16 T cell receptor beta chains were all obtained from the same sample, sequenced in a study of T-cell memory formation after mild COVID-19. TCRdb passed the 5' RACE reads through MiXCR, listing each CDR3 protein once. The sample holds around 300,000 distinct CDR3 sequences, approximately 13% seen once. Material for sequencing was PBMCs or a T cell subset sorted from them (not recorded which). These receptors originate from a man in his late teens or twenties who had mild COVID-19 (a few samples of this study predate the infection). Cell type and time point are not known.

The rearrangement links TRBV15 to TRBJ1-5, with no clear D. The CDR3 is 13 amino acids. Germline assignment: CDR1 LNHNV and CDR2 YYDKDF (reference sequence). The germline V and J ends were trimmed by 3 bases and 4 bases, with 7 bases remaining between them. DNA of the CDR3: TGTGCCACCAGCAGTGAAAGGAATCAGCCCCAGCATTTT. Protein sequence: CATSSERNQPQHF.

CDR3 sequence: CASSAMAGGDYEQYV. The CDR3 region has the DNA TGTGCCAGCAGTGCGATGGCGGGGGGGGACTACGAGCAGTACGTC. The rearrangement links TRBV6-1 to TRBJ2-7; TRBD2 aligns across 9 bases. CDR1 is MNHNS and CDR2 is SASEGT in the germline V gene. The trim removed 4 bases at V and 3 bases at J, leaving 7 bases unmatched. CDR3 length: 15 residues.

The V and J genes are TRBV5-6 and TRBJ2-5; a possible D gene is TRBD2 (5 bases). There are 15 residues in the CDR3. The V and J ends lost 2 bases and 0 bases respectively, with 11 bases between them. The germline V gene has CDR1 SGHDT and CDR2 YYEEEE. The CDR3 bases are TGTGCCAGCAGCTTAAAAGACTACGACCAAGAGACCCAGTACTTC. This encodes CASSLKDYDQETQYF.

This clonotype showed up many times. CDR3 nucleotide sequence: TGTGCCACGACAGGGGGGTTTTCAGGGGAGCTGTTTTTT. Translation gives CATTGGFSGELFF. This chain joins TRBV12-3 or TRBV12-4 and TRBJ2-2; 9 bases align to TRBD1. The CDR3 consists of 13 residues. V was clipped by 10 bases and J by 8 bases; unmatched bases: 8.

This clonotype was counted only a few times. The J gene is TRBJ2-3, the V gene TRBV6-5, with 9 bases fitting TRBD2. Germline values: CDR1 MNHEY, CDR2 SVGAGI. V lost 6 bases to trimming and J lost 8 bases; unmatched junction nucleotides: 9. CDR3 length: 14 amino acids. The CDR3 DNA reads TGTGCCAGCAGGCCCGCGGGGGGGCGTGGTACGCAGTATTTT. Translated: CASRPAGGRGTQYF.

Many counts were recorded for this clonotype. This chain connects TRBV4-2 to TRBJ1-6, with 7 bases aligning to TRBD1. J was trimmed by 6 bases and V by 1 base; bases with no gene match: 0. CDR3 size: 14 residues. The germline CDR1 and CDR2 sequences are LGHNA and YNFKEQ. The CDR3 loop reads CASSQGQGNSPLHF. The DNA for the CDR3 is TGTGCCAGCAGCCAAGGACAGGGTAATTCACCCCTCCACTTT.

This clonotype was counted a few times. V usage is TRBV15 and J usage is TRBJ1-1; D not resolved. CDR1 and CDR2 from the germline V gene are LNHNV and YYDKDF (reference sequence). CDR3 size: 12 residues. V was pared by 6 bases and J by 4 bases, with 9 bases between. The DNA of the CDR3 is TGTGCCACCAGTCCCCGGGGCACTGAAGCTTTCTTT. Residues: CATSPRGTEAFF.

This clonotype was seen only a few times. The chain is built from TRBV4-3 and TRBJ1-2; D is unclear. This CDR3 has 15 residues. V lost 0 bases, J lost 7 bases, and 15 bases lay in between. CDR1 is LGHNA, CDR2 YSLEER, per germline. CDR3 sequence (DNA): TGCGCCAGCAGCCAAGACGACTACTCGGACGTTGGCTACACCTTC. Its translation is CASSQDDYSDVGYTF.

At least ten counts were recorded for this clonotype. The rearrangement links TRBV7-8 to TRBJ1-5, with 8 nucleotides matching TRBD1. In germline, CDR1 is SGHVS, CDR2 FQNEAQ. The CDR3 length is 18 residues. V shed 5 bases, J shed 0 bases, and the junction held 12 bases outside the gene matches. CDR3 sequence: CASSPRDRSGYSNQPQHF. The CDR3, as DNA: TGTGCCAGCAGCCCCAGGGACAGGAGTGGATATAGCAATCAGCCCCAGCATTTT.

Only a few counts were recorded for this clonotype. The chain combines TRBV6-4 with TRBJ2-1, with 8 bases fitting TRBD1. Germline values: CDR1 MRHNA, CDR2 SNTAGT. After removal of 0 bases from V and 12 bases from J, the junction contained 13 bases not matched to a gene. The CDR3 has 16 amino acids. CDR3 protein: CASSDSSGGNLVSQFF. The CDR3 nucleotides read TGTGCCAGCAGTGACTCGTCAGGGGGCAATTTGGTTTCGCAGTTCTTC.

This clonotype turned up a few times. The chain employs TRBV9 and TRBJ2-5; D is perhaps TRBD2 (5 bases). This CDR3 contains 14 residues. Per the germline V gene, CDR1 is SGDLS and CDR2 is YYNGEE. V gave up 4 bases and J gave up 3 bases, with 13 bases separating them. CDR3 sequence reads: CASSLGPGKETQYF. In DNA, the CDR3 is TGTGCCAGCAGCCTCGGCCCGGGGAAAGAGACCCAGTACTTC.

The chain links TRBV24-1 to TRBJ2-2; D is uncertain. CDR1 and CDR2 from the germline V gene are KGHDR and SFDVKD. The V end was cut by 7 bases, the J end by 3 bases, with 11 bases between. The CDR3 has 14 residues. The DNA of the CDR3 is TGTGCCACCAGAGCCGGGTCCTACACCGGGGAGCTGTTTTTT. Protein: CATRAGSYTGELFF.

V usage is TRBV6-2 or TRBV6-3 and J usage is TRBJ1-5; 8 nucleotides match TRBD1. The V and J ends lost 7 bases and 5 bases, in that order; junction bases with no gene match: 4. The CDR3 is made up of 13 amino acids. Germline assignment: CDR1 MNHEY and CDR2 SVGEGT. CDR3 region: CASTPDRDQPQHF. The CDR3 DNA is TGTGCCAGCACCCCGGACAGGGATCAGCCCCAGCATTTT.

This clonotype has just a few counts. The gene calls are TRBV29-1 and TRBJ2-7, with 11 bases lining up with TRBD1. In germline, CDR1 is SQVTM, CDR2 ANQGSEA. V shed 4 bases, J shed 7 bases, and the junction held 3 bases outside the gene matches. CDR3 length equals 12 residues. DNA of the CDR3: TGCAGCGTTGCGGGGACAGGGGGTGAGCAGTACTTC. Its protein is CSVAGTGGEQYF.

Only a few counts were recorded for this clonotype. The chain uses TRBV11-2 and TRBJ2-4; no reliable D call. The V gene lost 6 bases and the J gene lost 0 bases, with 6 bases spanning the gap. This CDR3 has 13 residues. Germline values: CDR1 SGHAT, CDR2 FQNNGV. In DNA, the CDR3 is TGTGCCAGCAGGGGCATAGCCAAAAACATTCAGTACTTC. Its protein product is CASRGIAKNIQYF.

This clonotype was recorded at least ten times. The J gene is TRBJ2-5, the V gene TRBV7-2; 7 nucleotides align to TRBD1. The germline CDR1 and CDR2 sequences are SGHTA and FQGNSA. V lost 3 bases, J lost 3 bases, and 4 bases stayed unmatched. The CDR3 contains 14 residues. In DNA form, the CDR3 reads TGTGCCAGCAGCTTCCAAGGGACAGAAGAGACCCAGTACTTC. This codes for CASSFQGTEETQYF.